The clone carrying this T cell receptor (beta chain) showed up many times. These data are taken from a study of human T cells and chemical hapten exposure. Original handling: From approximately 20,000 to 700,000 TCRs were found per sample, with a median of about 96,000. TCRdb ran MiXCR on the RACE reads and lists one entry per CDR3 protein. TCRdb, not the authors, supplied the V and J calls. The sample has some 78,000 distinct CDR3 sequences, over 8.5% seen once. As for time point: healthy volunteer bleed at 6 weeks. Total RNA was extracted from unfractionated whole blood. CDR1 and CDR2 (germline): LGHDT, YNNKEL (reference sequence). This CDR3 region has 16 residues. Trimming at V came to 4 bases and at J to 4 bases, leaving 7 bases not matched to a gene.

This receptor was taken from a male donor in good health. Some clones in this sample may be carry-over from other donors' samples. The sequenced material came from whole blood. The chain employs TRBV3-1 and TRBJ2-3, with 11 bases identical to TRBD2. CDR3 amino acids: CASSPLAGGEADTQYF. The CDR3 DNA sequence: TGTGCCAGCAGCCCCTTAGCGGGAGGGGAGGCAGATACGCAGTATTTT.